This TCR beta chain stems from a study of T cell repertoires in cytomegalovirus infection (dated by TCRdb to the late 2010s). About the full investigation: Recently identified HLA-C-restricted CMV epitopes, whose presentation resists viral immunomodulation, were targeted by peptide stimulations together with well-studied HLA-B-restricted epitopes. The HLA type of each donor mattered for the analysis, because public TCR beta signatures pointed to carriage of CMV infection along with the matching HLA type.

Comment on this clonotype: The antigen it binds to is not known. It has no much larger one-base neighbor in the sample; base qualities were not kept.

The full study reports these points: The ex vivo response was dominated by HLA-C-restricted CMV-specific TCR beta clonotypes, which also provided the single most frequent clonotype in two of eight donors. Carriers of CMV infection plus the relevant HLA type were discriminated by the cumulative frequency of public TCR beta family members in the study cohort and in an independent roughly 350-donor cohort.

Instrument on record: Illumina HiSeq 1500. The raw public reads went through TCRdb reprocessing: fastp at Q25, MiXCR clone calling, in-frame beta chains kept. Rows with one shared CDR3 protein collapse into an entry with the most common genes and DNA. The sample table lists 300,000 to 400,000 distinct CDR3 sequences, almost 30% of them with a count of one. Roughly 20% of the sample is in the top ten clones. This specimen's treatment or condition label, interpreted: in vitro stimulation with specific CMV peptide epitopes to enrich CMV-specific T cells. Including the terminal cysteine and phenylalanine, the CDR3 comprises 14 residues. Solely the CDR3 DNA is kept, with 42 bases framed from the first base. V is pared back by 6 bases and J by 7 bases, with 19 bases lying between the germline termini. The germline V gene provides CDR1 LGHNA and CDR2 YNFKEQ.

Sequenced here: cultured PBMCs, sampled from culture after CMV antigen stimulation. The chain is assembled from TRBV4-2 and TRBJ2-7; TRBD2 might be the D gene, on 5 matching bases. The sequence derives from a human donor in good health (CMV status not recorded). Some clones in this sample may be carry-over from other donors' samples. The CDR3 sequence is CASRLTSGRGEQYF. Read as DNA, the sequence is TGTGCCAGCAGGCTAACCTCGGGCCGCGGGGAGCAGTACTTC.